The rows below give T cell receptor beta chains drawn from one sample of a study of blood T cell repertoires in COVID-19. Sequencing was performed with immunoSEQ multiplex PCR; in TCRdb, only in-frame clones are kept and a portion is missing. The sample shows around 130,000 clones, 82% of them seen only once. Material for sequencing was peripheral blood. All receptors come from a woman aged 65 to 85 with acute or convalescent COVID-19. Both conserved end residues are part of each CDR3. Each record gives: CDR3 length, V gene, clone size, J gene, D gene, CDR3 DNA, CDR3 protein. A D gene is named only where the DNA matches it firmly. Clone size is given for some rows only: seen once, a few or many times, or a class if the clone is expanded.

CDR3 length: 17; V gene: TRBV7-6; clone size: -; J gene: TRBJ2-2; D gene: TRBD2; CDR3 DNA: TGTGCCAGCAGCTTAAGGCGGGGGGGCCCGAACACCGGGGAGCTGTTTTTT; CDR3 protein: CASSLRRGGPNTGELFF
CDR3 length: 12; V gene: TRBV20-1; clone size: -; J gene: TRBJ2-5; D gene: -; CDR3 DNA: TGCAGTGCTAGTGGTAGTAAAGAGACCCAGTACTTC; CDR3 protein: CSASGSKETQYF
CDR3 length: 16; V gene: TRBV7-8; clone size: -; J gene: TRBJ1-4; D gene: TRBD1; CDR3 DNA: TGTGCCAGCAGCAACCCTCAATGGACAGGAAATGAAAAACTGTTTTTT; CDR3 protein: CASSNPQWTGNEKLFF
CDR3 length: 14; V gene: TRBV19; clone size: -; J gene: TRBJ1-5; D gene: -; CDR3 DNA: TGTGCCAGTGACGTCGGGGTAGCGTCTCAGCCCCAGCATTTT; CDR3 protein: CASDVGVASQPQHF
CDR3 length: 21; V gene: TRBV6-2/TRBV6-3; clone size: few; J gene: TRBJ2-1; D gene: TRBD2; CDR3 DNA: TGTGCCAGCAGTAAACCAGCCGGGACTAGCGGGGGGAGGTGGGGACACAATGAGCAGTTCTTC; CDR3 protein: CASSKPAGTSGGRWGHNEQFF
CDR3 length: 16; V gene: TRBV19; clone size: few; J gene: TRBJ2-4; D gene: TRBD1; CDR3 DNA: TGTGCCAGTACCCGAGGCTACAGGGGAGCCAAAAACATTCAGTACTTC; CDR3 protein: CASTRGYRGAKNIQYF
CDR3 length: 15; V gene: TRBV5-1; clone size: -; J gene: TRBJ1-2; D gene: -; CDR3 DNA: TGCGCCAGCAGTTATACGGCGGCGGGAGGCTATGGCTACACCTTC; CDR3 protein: CASSYTAAGGYGYTF
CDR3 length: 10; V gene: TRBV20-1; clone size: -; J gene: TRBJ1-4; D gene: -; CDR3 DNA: TGCAGTGCTCTTAATGAAAAACTGTTTTTT; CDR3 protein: CSALNEKLFF
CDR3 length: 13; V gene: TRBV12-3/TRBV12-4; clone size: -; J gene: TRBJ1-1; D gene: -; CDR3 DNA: TGTGCCAGCAGCCCAGGATGGGGGGTTGGAGCTTTCTTT; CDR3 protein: CASSPGWGVGAFF
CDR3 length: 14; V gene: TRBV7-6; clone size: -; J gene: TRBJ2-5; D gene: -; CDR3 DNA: TGTGCCAGCAGCTCTAAGACAGGCTGGGAGACCCAGTACTTC; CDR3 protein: CASSSKTGWETQYF
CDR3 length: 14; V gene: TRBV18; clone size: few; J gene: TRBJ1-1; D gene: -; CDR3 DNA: TGTGCCAGCTCACCAACCAGAATGAACACTGAAGCTTTCTTT; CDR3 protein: CASSPTRMNTEAFF
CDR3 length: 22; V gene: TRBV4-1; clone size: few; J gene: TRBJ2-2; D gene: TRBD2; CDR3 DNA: TGCGCCAGCAGCCAAGGGGGCGGTTCCGGACTAGCGGGGGGGCGGAACACCGGGGAGCTGTTTTTT; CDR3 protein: CASSQGGGSGLAGGRNTGELFF
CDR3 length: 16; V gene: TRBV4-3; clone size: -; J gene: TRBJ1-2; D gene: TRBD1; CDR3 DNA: TGCGCCAGCAGCCAAGACCCACAGGGGGCTAGCTATGGCTACACCTTC; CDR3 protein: CASSQDPQGASYGYTF
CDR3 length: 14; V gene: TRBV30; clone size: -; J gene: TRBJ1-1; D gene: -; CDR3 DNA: TGTGCCTGGAGTCACGGCGGGTTGAACACTGAAGCTTTCTTT; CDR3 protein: CAWSHGGLNTEAFF
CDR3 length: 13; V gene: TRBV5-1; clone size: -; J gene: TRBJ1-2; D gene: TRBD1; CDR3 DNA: TGCGCCAGCAGCGCGGGACAGTCCTATAGCTACACCTTC; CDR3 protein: CASSAGQSYSYTF
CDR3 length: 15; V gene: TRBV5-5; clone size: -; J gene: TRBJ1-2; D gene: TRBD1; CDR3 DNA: TGTGCCAGCAGCCCTGGGACAGGGGAAGAAGTAGGCTACACCTTC; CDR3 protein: CASSPGTGEEVGYTF
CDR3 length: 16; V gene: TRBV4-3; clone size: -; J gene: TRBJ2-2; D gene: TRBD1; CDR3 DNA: TGCGCCAGCAGCATCTCCGGACAGGGGGTGTCCGGGGAGCTGTTTTTT; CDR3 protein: CASSISGQGVSGELFF
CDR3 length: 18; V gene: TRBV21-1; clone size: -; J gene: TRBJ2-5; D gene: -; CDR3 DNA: TGTGCCAGCAGCACCTGGGGACTAGCGGGGGGGCCGCGAGAGACCCAGTACTTC; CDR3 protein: CASSTWGLAGGPRETQYF
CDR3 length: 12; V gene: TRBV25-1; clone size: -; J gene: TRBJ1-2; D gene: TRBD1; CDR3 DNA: TGTGCCAGCAGCGGGACAGTCTATGGCTACACCTTC; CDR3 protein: CASSGTVYGYTF
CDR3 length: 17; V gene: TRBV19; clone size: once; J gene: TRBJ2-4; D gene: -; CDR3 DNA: TGTGCCAGTAGTATAACAGGTACTCACCCCGGCAAAAACATTCAGTACTTC; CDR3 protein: CASSITGTHPGKNIQYF
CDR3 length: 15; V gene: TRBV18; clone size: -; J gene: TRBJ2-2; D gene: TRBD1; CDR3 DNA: TGTGCCAGCTCACCAGGACAGGGTCGGAACGGGGAGCTGTTTTTT; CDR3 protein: CASSPGQGRNGELFF
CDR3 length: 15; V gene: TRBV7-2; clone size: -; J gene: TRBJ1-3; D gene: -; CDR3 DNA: TGTGCCAGCAGCAGAGGCAGGGCCTCTGGAAACACCATATATTTT; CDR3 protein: CASSRGRASGNTIYF